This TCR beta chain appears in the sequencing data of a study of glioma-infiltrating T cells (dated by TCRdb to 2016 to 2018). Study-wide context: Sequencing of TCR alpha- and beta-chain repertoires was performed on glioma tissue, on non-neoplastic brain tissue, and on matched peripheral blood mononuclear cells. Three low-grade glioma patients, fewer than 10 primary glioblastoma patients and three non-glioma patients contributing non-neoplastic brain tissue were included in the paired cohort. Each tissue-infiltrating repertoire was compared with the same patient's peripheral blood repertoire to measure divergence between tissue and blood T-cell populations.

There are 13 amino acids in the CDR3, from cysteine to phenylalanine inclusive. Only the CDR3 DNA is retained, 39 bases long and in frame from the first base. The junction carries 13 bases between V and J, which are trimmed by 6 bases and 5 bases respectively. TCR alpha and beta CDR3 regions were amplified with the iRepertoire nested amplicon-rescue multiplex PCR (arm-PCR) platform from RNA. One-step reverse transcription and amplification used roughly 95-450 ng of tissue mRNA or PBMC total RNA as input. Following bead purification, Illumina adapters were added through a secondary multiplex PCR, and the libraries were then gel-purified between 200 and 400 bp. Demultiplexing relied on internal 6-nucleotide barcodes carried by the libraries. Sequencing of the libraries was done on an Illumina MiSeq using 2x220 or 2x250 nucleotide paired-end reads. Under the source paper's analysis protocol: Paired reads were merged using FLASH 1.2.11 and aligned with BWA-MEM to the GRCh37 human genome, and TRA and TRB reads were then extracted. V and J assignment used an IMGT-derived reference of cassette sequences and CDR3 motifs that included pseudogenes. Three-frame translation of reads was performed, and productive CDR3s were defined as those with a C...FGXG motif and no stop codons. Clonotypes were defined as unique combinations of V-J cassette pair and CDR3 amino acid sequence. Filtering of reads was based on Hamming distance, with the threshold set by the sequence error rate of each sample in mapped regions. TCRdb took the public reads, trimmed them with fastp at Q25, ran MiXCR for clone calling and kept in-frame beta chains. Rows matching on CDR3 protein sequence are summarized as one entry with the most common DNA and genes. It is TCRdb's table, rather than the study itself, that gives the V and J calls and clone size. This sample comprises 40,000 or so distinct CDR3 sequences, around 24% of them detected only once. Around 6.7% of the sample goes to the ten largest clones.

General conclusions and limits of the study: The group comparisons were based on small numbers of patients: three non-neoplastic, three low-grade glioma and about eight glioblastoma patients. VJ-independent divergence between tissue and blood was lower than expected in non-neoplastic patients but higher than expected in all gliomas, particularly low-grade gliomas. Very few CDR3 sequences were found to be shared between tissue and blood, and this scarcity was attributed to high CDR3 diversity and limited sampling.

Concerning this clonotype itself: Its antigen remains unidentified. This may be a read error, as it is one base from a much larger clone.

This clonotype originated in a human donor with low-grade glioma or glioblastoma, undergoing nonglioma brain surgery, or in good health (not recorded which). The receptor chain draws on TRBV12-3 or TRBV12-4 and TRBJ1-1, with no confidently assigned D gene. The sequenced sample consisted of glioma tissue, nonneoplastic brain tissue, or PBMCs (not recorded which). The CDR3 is CASRNIHETEAFF. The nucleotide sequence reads TGTGCCAGCAGAAACATACATGAGACTGAAGCTTTCTTT.